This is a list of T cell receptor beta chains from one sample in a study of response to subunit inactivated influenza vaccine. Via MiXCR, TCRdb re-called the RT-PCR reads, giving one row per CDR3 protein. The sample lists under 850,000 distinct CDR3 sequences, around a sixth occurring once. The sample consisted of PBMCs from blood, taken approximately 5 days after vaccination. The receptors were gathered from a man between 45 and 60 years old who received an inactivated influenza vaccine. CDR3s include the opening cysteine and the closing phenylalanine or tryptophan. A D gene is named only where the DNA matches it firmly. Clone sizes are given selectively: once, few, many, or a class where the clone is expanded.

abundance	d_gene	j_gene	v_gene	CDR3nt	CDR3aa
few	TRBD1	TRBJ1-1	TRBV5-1	TGCGCCAGCAGCTCATCAGGGGGCCCAACTGAAGCTTTCTTT	CASSSSGGPTEAFF
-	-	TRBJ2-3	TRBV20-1	TGCAGTGCTAGAGATGAACAGGCAAACACAGATACGCAGTATTTT	CSARDEQANTDTQYF
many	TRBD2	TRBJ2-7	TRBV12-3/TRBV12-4	TGTGCCAGCAGTTTAACAGCGGGGGGCTCCTACGAGCAGTACTTC	CASSLTAGGSYEQYF
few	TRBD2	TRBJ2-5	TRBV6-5	TGTGCCAGCAGTTATGTGGCTAGCGGGGGGGGGACCCAGTACTTC	CASSYVASGGGTQYF
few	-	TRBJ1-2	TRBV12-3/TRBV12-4	TGTGCCAGCAGCCGTATGAGCTTAAACTATGGCTACACCTTC	CASSRMSLNYGYTF
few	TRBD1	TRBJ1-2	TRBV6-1	TGTGCCAGCAGCCCCCCAACCGGGACAGGGAGCTACACCTTC	CASSPPTGTGSYTF
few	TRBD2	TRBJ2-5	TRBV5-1	TGCGCCAGCAGCGCGGGACTAGCGGGAGAACAAGAGACCCAGTACTTC	CASSAGLAGEQETQYF
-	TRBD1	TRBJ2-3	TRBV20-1	TGCAGTGCTCTTGACAGGGGTTCTTTAGATACGCAGTATTTT	CSALDRGSLDTQYF
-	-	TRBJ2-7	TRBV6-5	TGTGCCAGCAGTTACCTATTCGGGGAGCAGTACTTC	CASSYLFGEQYF
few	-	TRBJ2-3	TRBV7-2	TGTGCCAGCAGCTTAACAGTGCCCAGAAATACGCAGTATTTT	CASSLTVPRNTQYF
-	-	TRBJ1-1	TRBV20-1	TGCAGTGCTAGCGGCCAATACACTGAAGCTTTCTTT	CSASGQYTEAFF
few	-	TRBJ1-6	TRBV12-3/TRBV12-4	TGTGCCAGCAGCCCCGCGGGCCGGGATTCACCCCTCCACTTT	CASSPAGRDSPLHF
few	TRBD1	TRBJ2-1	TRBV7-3	TGTGCCAGCAGCTTAATGTCCGGGACAGGGGCACGCCACAATGAGCAGTTCTTC	CASSLMSGTGARHNEQFF
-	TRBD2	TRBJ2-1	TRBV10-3	TGTGCCATCAGTGACGGACTAGCGGGAGGGGGTGAGCAGTTCTTC	CAISDGLAGGGEQFF
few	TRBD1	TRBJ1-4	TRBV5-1	TGCGCCAGCAGCTCGCAGGGACAGGCCTCGGAACTGCTTTTT	CASSSQGQASELLF
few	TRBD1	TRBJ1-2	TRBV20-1	TGCAGTACTGACAGGGGGCTGGACTATGGCTACACCTTC	CSTDRGLDYGYTF
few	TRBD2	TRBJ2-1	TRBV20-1	TGCAGTGCCGTAGCTACACCGGGACTAGCCTCCTACAATGAGCAGTTCTTC	CSAVATPGLASYNEQFF
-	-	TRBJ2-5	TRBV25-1	TGTGCCAGCAGCCACGGGACCCAGTACTTC	CASSHGTQYF
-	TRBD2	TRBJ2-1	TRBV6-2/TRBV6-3	TGTGCCAGCAGTTACAGTCGGTTAGCGGGGGGGCTCAATGAGCAGTTCTTC	CASSYSRLAGGLNEQFF
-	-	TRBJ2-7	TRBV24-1	TGTGCCACCAGCCCGGGACCTACCTACGAGCAGTACTTC	CATSPGPTYEQYF
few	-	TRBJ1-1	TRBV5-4	TGTGCCAGCAGCTTGGCCGGGACGACGGCTTTCTTT	CASSLAGTTAFF
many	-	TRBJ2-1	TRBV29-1	TGCAGCGTTTTGAAAGGCAATGAGCAGTTCTTC	CSVLKGNEQFF
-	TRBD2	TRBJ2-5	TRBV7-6	TGTGCCAGCAGCTTGTCGGGACTAGGTGGTATGGAGACCCAGTACTTC	CASSLSGLGGMETQYF